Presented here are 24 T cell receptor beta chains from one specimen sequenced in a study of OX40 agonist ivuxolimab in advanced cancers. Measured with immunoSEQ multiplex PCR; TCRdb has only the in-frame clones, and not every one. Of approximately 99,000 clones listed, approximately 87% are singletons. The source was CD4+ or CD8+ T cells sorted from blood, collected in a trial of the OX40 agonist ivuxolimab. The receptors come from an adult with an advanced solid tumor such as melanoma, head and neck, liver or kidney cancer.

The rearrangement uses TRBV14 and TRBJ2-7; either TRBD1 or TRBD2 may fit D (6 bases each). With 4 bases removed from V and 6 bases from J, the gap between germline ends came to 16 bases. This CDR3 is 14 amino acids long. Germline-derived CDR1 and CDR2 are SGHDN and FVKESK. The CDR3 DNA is TGTGCCAGCAGCCGAGGGTTGGGGGGCCTCGAGCAGTACTTC. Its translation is CASSRGLGGLEQYF. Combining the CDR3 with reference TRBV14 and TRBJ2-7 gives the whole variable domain EAGVTQFPSHSVIEKGQTVTLRCDPISGHDNLYWYRRVMGKEIKFLLHFVKESKQDESGMPNNRFLAERTGGTYSTLKVQPAELEDSGVYFCASSRGLGGLEQYFGPGTRLTVT.

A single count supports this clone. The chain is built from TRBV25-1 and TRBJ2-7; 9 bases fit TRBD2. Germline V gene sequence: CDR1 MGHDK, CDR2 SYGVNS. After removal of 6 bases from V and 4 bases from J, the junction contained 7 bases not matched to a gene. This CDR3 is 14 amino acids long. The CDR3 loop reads CASSESGGFYEQYF. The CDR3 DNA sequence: TGTGCCAGCAGCGAGAGCGGGGGGTTTTACGAGCAGTACTTC.

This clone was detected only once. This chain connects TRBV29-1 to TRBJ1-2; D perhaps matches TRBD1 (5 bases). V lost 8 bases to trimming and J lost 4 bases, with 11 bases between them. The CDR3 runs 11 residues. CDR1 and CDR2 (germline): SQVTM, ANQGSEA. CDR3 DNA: TGCAGCCTCCGGGGGAGCTATGGCTACACCTTC. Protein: CSLRGSYGYTF.

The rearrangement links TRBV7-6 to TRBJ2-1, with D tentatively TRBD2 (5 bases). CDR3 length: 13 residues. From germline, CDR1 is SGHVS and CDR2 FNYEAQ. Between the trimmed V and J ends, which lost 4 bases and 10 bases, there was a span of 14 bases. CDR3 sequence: CASSSDLEGEQFF. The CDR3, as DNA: TGTGCCAGCAGCTCGGACCTCGAGGGAGAGCAGTTCTTC.

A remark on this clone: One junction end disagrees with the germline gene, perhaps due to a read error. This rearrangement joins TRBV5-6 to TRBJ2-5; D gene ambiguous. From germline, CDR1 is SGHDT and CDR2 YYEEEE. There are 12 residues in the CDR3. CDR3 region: CASSWTRSQLDF. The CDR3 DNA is TGTGCCAGCAGCTGGACGCGGTCGCAACTGGACTTC.

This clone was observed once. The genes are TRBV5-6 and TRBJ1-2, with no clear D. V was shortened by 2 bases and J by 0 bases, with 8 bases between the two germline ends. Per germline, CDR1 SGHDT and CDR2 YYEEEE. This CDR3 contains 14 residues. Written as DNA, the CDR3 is TGTGCCAGCAGCTTTCCAGAAGCTAACTATGGCTACACCTTC. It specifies CASSFPEANYGYTF.

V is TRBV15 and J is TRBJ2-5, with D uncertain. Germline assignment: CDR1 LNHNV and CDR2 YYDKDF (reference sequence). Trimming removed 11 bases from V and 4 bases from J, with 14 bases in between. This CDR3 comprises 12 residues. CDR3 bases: TGTGCCTCTAAGGGCCGAGGAGAGACCCAGTACTTC. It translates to CASKGRGETQYF.

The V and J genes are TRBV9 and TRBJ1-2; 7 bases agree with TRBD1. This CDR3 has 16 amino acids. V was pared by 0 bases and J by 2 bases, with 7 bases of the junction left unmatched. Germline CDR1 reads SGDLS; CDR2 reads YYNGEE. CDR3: CASSVAPRQGNYGYTF. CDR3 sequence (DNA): TGTGCCAGCAGCGTAGCCCCGCGACAGGGCAACTATGGCTACACCTTC.

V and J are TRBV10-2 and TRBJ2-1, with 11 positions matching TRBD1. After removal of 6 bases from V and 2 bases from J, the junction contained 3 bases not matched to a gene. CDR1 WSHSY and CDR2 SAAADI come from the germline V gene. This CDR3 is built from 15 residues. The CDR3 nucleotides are TGCGCCAGCAGCCCGGGACAGGGGGCCTACAATGAGCAGTTCTTC. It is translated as CASSPGQGAYNEQFF.

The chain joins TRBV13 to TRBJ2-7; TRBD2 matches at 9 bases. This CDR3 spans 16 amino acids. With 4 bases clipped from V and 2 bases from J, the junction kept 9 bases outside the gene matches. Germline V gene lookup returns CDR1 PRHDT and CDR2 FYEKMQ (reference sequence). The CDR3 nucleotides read TGTGCCAGCAGCTCCTCCTCTAGCGGGGTCCCCTACGAGCAGTACTTC. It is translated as CASSSSSSGVPYEQYF.

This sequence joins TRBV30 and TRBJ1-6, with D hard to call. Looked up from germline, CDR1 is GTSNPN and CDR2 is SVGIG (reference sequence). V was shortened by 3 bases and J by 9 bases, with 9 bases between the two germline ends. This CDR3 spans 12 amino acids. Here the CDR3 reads CAWRGEGSPLHF. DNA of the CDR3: TGTGCCTGGAGGGGTGAAGGTTCACCCCTCCACTTT.

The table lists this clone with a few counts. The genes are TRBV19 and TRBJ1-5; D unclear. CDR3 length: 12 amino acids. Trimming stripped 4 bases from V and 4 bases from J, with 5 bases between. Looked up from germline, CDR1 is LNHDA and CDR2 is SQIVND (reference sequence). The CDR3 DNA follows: TGTGCCAGTAGTAGAACTAATCAGCCCCAGCATTTT. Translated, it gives CASSRTNQPQHF.

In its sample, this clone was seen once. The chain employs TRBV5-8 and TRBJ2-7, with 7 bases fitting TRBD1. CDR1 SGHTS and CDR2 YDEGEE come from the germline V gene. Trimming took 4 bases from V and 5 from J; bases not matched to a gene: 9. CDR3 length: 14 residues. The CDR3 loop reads CASSRPGGTHEQYF. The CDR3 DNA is TGTGCCAGCAGCCGGCCAGGGGGAACTCACGAGCAGTACTTC.

The CDR3 DNA reads TGCGCCAGCAGCTCGGGTTCTGTCGGGGGGTACAATGAGCAGTTCTTC. Its translation is CASSSGSVGGYNEQFF. The V gene is TRBV5-1, the J gene TRBJ2-1; 7 bases fit TRBD2. V dropped 3 bases and J dropped 4; count of bases not matched to a gene: 10. The V gene's germline CDR1 is SGHRS and CDR2 YFSETQ. This CDR3 spans 16 amino acids. Drawing the rest from reference TRBV5-1 and TRBJ2-1, the complete variable domain is KAGVTQTPRYLIKTRGQQVTLSCSPISGHRSVSWYQQTPGQGLQFLFEYFSETQRNKGNFPGRFSGRQFSNSRSEMNVSTLELGDSALYLCASSSGSVGGYNEQFFGPGTRLTVL.

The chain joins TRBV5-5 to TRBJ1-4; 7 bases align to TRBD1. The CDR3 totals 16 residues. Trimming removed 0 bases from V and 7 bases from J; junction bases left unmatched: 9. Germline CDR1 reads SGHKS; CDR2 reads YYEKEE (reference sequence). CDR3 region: CASSLGSGQWGEKLFF. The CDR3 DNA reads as TGTGCCAGCAGCTTGGGTTCGGGACAGTGGGGTGAAAAACTGTTTTTT.

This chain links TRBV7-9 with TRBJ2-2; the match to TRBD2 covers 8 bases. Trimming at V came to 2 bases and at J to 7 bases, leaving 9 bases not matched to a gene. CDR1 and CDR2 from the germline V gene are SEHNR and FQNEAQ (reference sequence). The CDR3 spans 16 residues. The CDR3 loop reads CASSLWPAGAGGELFF. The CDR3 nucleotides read TGTGCCAGCAGCTTATGGCCAGCGGGGGCTGGCGGGGAGCTGTTTTTT.

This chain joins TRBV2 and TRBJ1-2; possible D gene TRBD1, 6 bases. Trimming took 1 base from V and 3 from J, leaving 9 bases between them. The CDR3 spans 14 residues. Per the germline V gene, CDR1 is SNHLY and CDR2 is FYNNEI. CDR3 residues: CASSEVGTHYGYTF. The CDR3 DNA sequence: TGTGCCAGCAGTGAAGTAGGGACACACTATGGCTACACCTTC.

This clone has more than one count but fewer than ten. The CDR3 loop is CASSPGRQDRLLHF. In DNA form, the CDR3 reads TGTGCCAGCAGCCCCGGTCGTCAGGATAGGTTACTCCACTTT. The chain joins TRBV7-9 to TRBJ1-6; D is undetermined. The V end lost 5 bases, the J end lost 16 bases, and 21 bases lay between the germline ends. Germline-derived CDR1 and CDR2 are SEHNR and FQNEAQ (reference sequence). This CDR3 is built from 14 residues.

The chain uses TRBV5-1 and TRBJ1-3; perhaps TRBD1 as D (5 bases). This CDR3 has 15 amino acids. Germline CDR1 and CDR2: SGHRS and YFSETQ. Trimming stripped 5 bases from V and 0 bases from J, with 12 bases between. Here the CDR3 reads CASRGGDSSGNTIYF. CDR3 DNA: TGCGCCAGCAGGGGAGGGGATAGCTCTGGAAACACCATATATTTT. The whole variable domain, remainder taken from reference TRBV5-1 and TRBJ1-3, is KAGVTQTPRYLIKTRGQQVTLSCSPISGHRSVSWYQQTPGQGLQFLFEYFSETQRNKGNFPGRFSGRQFSNSRSEMNVSTLELGDSALYLCASRGGDSSGNTIYFGEGSWLTVV.

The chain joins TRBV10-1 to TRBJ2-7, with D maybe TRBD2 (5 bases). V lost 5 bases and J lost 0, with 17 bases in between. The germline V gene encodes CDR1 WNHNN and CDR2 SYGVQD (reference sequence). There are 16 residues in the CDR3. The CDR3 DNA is TGCGCCAGCAGTTCCACTTCTAGCCGAGACTCCTACGAGCAGTACTTC. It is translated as CASSSTSSRDSYEQYF.

The CDR3 is CASTSGTQETQYF. CDR3 nucleotides: TGTGCTTCAACGTCCGGGACGCAAGAGACCCAGTACTTC. The rearrangement uses TRBV30 and TRBJ2-5; D might be TRBD1 or TRBD2, each matching 5 bases. Germline loops: CDR1 GTSNPN, CDR2 SVGIG (reference sequence). CDR3 length: 13 amino acids. Supplemented by reference TRBV30 and TRBJ2-5, the full variable domain reads SQTIHQWPATLVQPVGSPLSLECTVEGTSNPNLYWYRQAAGRGLQLLFYSVGIGQISSEVPQNLSASRPQDRQFILSSKKLLLSDSGFYLCASTSGTQETQYFGPGTRLLVL.

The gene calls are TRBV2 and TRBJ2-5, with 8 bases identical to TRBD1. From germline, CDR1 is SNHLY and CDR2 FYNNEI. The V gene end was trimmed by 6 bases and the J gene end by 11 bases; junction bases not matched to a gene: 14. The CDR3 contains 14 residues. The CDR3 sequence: CASRSGTGSVQQYF. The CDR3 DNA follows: TGTGCCAGCAGGTCCGGGACAGGTTCCGTGCAGCAGTACTTC.

The CDR3 DNA is TGTGCCAGCAGCCGACGCGGCACAGATACGCAGTATTTT. It yields the protein CASSRRGTDTQYF. The chain combines TRBV5-6 with TRBJ2-3; D ambiguous. The CDR3 has 13 residues. V lost 4 bases, J lost 1 base, and 7 bases lay in between. Germline-derived CDR1 and CDR2 are SGHDT and YYEEEE. Combining the CDR3 with reference TRBV5-6 and TRBJ2-3 gives the whole variable domain DAGVTQSPTHLIKTRGQQVTLRCSPKSGHDTVSWYQQALGQGPQFIFQYYEEEERQRGNFPDRFSGHQFPNYSSELNVNALLLGDSALYLCASSRRGTDTQYFGPGTRLTVL.

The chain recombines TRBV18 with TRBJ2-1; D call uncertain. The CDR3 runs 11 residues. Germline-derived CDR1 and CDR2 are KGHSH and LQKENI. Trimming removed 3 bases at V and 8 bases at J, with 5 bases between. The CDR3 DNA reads TGTGCCAGCTCACCGTTCGATGAGCAGTTCTTC. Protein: CASSPFDEQFF.